Each of the 15 T cell receptor beta chains below was sequenced from the same sample in a study of cytomegalovirus exposure and HLA in healthy donors (TCRdb year 2017). Library prep was done by the immunoSEQ multiplex PCR assay. For the multiplex PCR, a mixture combining 60 forward primers for TCR Vbeta segments and 13 reverse primers for TCR Jbeta segments was used. In TCRdb, the immuneACCESS table is reduced to in-frame sequences with V and J assigned. These tables do not hold every clone; where another copy was compared, an unresolved V gene accounts for under half, and the others remain unexplained. The sample data list about 200,000 clones, and 65% to 85% of these were observed just once. Approximately 0.092% of the sample comes from the top ten. Sample: PBMCs. Receptors were obtained from a boy aged 2 to 9 in good health and CMV-seronegative.

The chain has TRBV5-6 and TRBJ2-7, with TRBD2 matching over 8 bases. The CDR3 spans 14 residues. Germline CDR1 is SGHDT and CDR2 is YYEEEE. V shed 5 bases and J 3 bases; nucleotides not matched to a gene: 7. The CDR3 protein is CASSRAGGFYEQYF. The CDR3 DNA is TGTGCCAGCAGTCGTGCGGGGGGATTCTACGAGCAGTACTTC. Full variable domain (rest looked up from reference TRBV5-6 and TRBJ2-7): DAGVTQSPTHLIKTRGQQVTLRCSPKSGHDTVSWYQQALGQGPQFIFQYYEEEERQRGNFPDRFSGHQFPNYSSELNVNALLLGDSALYLCASSRAGGFYEQYFGPGTRLTVT.

CDR3 protein: CASSLVWSSDQPQHF. The CDR3 nucleotides read TGTGCCAGCAGCTTAGTCTGGTCCTCGGATCAGCCCCAGCATTTT. The rearrangement joins TRBV7-2 to TRBJ1-5; D gene uncertain. Trimming left V 1 base short and J 5 bases short, with 12 bases between. Germline V gene sequence: CDR1 SGHTA, CDR2 FQGNSA. The CDR3 has 15 residues.

The rearrangement uses TRBV6-4 and TRBJ2-2; 13 bases map to TRBD2. Losses at the gene ends were 3 bases for V and 4 bases for J; bases not matched to a gene: 5. Germline CDR1 reads MRHNA; CDR2 reads SNTAGT. This CDR3 is built from 17 residues. DNA of the CDR3: TGTGCCAGCAGTGATAACGGACTAGCGGGGGTCACCGGGGAGCTGTTTTTT. This translates into CASSDNGLAGVTGELFF.

This chain uses TRBV6-6 with TRBJ1-1; no firm D call. The V and J ends lost 7 bases and 0 bases respectively, with 15 bases between them. The germline V gene has CDR1 MNHNY and CDR2 SVGAGI (reference sequence). The CDR3 length is 15 residues. The CDR3 sequence: CASTLRERMNTEAFF. CDR3 bases: TGTGCCAGCACCCTGCGGGAGAGAATGAACACTGAAGCTTTCTTT.

V gene TRBV4-2 combines with J gene TRBJ2-7, with 10 nucleotides matching TRBD2. V lost 2 bases and J lost 4; bases outside the gene matches: 8. Germline V CDR1 and CDR2: LGHNA, YNFKEQ. This CDR3 spans 16 amino acids. The CDR3 spells CASSQRGSGGVYEQYF. In DNA, the CDR3 is TGTGCCAGCAGCCAAAGAGGGAGCGGGGGGGTTTACGAGCAGTACTTC.

The rearrangement joins TRBV4-3 to TRBJ2-1; TRBD2 matches 10 bases. After removal of 7 bases from V and 5 bases from J, the junction contained 5 bases not matched to a gene. CDR1 is LGHNA, CDR2 YSLEER, per germline. The CDR3 extends over 14 amino acids. The CDR3 nucleotides are TGCGCCAGCAACCGAGCGGGGGGGGACAATGAGCAGTTCTTC. Protein: CASNRAGGDNEQFF.

This clone appeared a few times. The chain uses TRBV15 and TRBJ1-2; 7 nucleotides line up with TRBD1. This CDR3 comprises 15 residues. The ends lost 1 base at V and 2 bases at J; junction bases unmatched: 4. Germline V gene lookup returns CDR1 LNHNV and CDR2 YYDKDF (reference sequence). The CDR3 spells CATSRVDRSNYGYTF. As DNA, the CDR3 is TGTGCCACCAGCAGAGTGGACAGGTCAAACTATGGCTACACCTTC.

V and J are TRBV11-2 and TRBJ1-1; D unclear. The CDR3 has 13 amino acids. CDR1 is SGHAT and CDR2 is FQNNGV in the germline V gene. Trimming took 8 bases from V and 1 from J, leaving 11 bases between them. Here the CDR3 reads CASELVRNTEAFF. CDR3 nucleotides: TGTGCCAGCGAGTTGGTTAGGAACACTGAAGCTTTCTTT.

This sequence joins TRBV29-1 and TRBJ1-2, with D possibly matching TRBD1 (5 bases). CDR3 size: 13 residues. V lost 6 bases, J lost 0 bases, and 11 bases lay in between. The V gene's germline CDR1 is SQVTM and CDR2 ANQGSEA. As DNA, the CDR3 is TGCAGCGTGAGGCCAGGGCCTAACTATGGCTACACCTTC. It specifies CSVRPGPNYGYTF.

The chain is built from TRBV7-2 and TRBJ2-3; TRBD2 matches at 9 bases. Unmatched junction bases numbered 6, after V lost 3 bases and J lost 2 bases. The CDR3 extends over 16 amino acids. Germline V lookup: CDR1 SGHTA, CDR2 FQGNSA. The CDR3 protein is CASSFGGGAATDTQYF. The CDR3 nucleotides are TGTGCCAGCAGCTTTGGCGGGGGGGCTGCCACAGATACGCAGTATTTT.

About this clone: Sequence at one end of the junction differs from germline and may be a read error. V is TRBV2 and J is TRBJ1-4; TRBD1 aligns across 8 bases. The length of the CDR3 is 12 residues. Germline-derived CDR1 and CDR2 are SNHLY and FYNNEI. The CDR3 DNA reads TGTGCCAGCAGTGGGGCAGGGGGCGCTAAGATTTTT. Translated: CASSGAGGAKIF.

The chain employs TRBV30 and TRBJ2-5; maybe TRBD1 (6 bases). The germline CDR1 and CDR2 sequences are GTSNPN and SVGIG (reference sequence). The CDR3 covers 19 residues. V shed 1 base and J shed 3 bases, with 27 bases lying between them. CDR3 region: CAWSESWGRYRRVKETQYF. The CDR3 nucleotides read TGTGCCTGGAGTGAATCGTGGGGGCGATACCGCAGGGTGAAAGAGACCCAGTACTTC.

This sequence joins TRBV18 and TRBJ2-5; 11 nucleotides align to TRBD2. Per the germline V gene, CDR1 is KGHSH and CDR2 is LQKENI. Trimming removed 6 bases from V and 5 bases from J; junction bases left unmatched: 11. This CDR3 has 16 residues. The CDR3 protein is CASSIQLAGGRETQYF. The CDR3 DNA reads TGTGCCAGCTCTATTCAGCTAGCGGGGGGTCGGGAGACCCAGTACTTC. The whole variable domain, remainder taken from reference TRBV18 and TRBJ2-5, is NAGVMQNPRHLVRRRGQEARLRCSPMKGHSHVYWYRQLPEEGLKFMVYLQKENIIDESGMPKERFSAEFPKEGPSILRIQQVVRGDSAAYFCASSIQLAGGRETQYFGPGTRLLVL.

In regard to this clone: The sample has other DNA sequences that encode this CDR3 too. V and J are TRBV7-2 and TRBJ1-2; 7 bases align to TRBD1. Germline V gene lookup returns CDR1 SGHTA and CDR2 FQGNSA. The CDR3 runs to 15 residues. The J segment lost 2 bases and the V segment lost 1 base, leaving 4 bases of the junction unmatched. CDR3 coding DNA: TGTGCCAGCAGCTTAGTCGGGACAGCAAACTATGGCTACACCTTC. Encoded protein: CASSLVGTANYGYTF.

The CDR3: CASSVSSYNSPLHF. CDR3 in DNA: TGTGCCAGCAGTGTGAGCTCCTATAATTCACCCCTCCACTTT. The rearrangement links TRBV5-6 to TRBJ1-6; no clear D gene. Germline V gene data show CDR1 as SGHDT and CDR2 as YYEEEE. The CDR3 is made up of 14 amino acids. Trimming took 5 bases from V and 0 from J, leaving 6 bases between them.